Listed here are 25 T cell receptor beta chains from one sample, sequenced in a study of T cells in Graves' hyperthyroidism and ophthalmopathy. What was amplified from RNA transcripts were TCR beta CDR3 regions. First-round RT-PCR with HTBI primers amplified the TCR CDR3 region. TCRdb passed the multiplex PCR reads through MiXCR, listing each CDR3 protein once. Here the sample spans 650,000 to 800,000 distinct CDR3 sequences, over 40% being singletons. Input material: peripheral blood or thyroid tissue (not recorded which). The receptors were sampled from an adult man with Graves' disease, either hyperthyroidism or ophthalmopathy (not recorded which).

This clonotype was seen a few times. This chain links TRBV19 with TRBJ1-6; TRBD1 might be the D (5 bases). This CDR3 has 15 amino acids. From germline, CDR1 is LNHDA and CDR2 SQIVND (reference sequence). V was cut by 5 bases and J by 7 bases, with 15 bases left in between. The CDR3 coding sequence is TGTGCCAGTAGTCCGAAGGGACCGCCGAATTCACCCCTCCACTTT. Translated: CASSPKGPPNSPLHF.

CDR3 sequence reads: CASSGGAGLDGYTF. CDR3 in DNA: TGTGCCAGCAGCGGGGGGGCAGGGCTCGATGGCTACACCTTC. The V and J genes are TRBV7-9 and TRBJ1-2, with a tentative D call TRBD1 (6 bases). The length of the CDR3 is 14 residues. V shed 5 bases and J shed 6 bases, with 16 bases lying between them. Per the germline V gene, CDR1 is SEHNR and CDR2 is FQNEAQ (reference sequence). The variable domain in full, completed from reference TRBV7-9 and TRBJ1-2, reads DTGVSQNPRHKITKRGQNVTFRCDPISEHNRLYWYRQTLGQGPEFLTYFQNEAQLEKSRLLSDRFSAERPKGSFSTLEIQRTEQGDSAMYLCASSGGAGLDGYTFGSGTRLTVV.

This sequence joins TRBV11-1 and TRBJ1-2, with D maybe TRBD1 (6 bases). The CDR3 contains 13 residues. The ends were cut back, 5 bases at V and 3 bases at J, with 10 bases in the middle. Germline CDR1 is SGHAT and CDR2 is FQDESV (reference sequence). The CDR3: CASSQRGDYGYTF. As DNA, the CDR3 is TGTGCCAGCAGCCAGAGGGGGGACTATGGCTACACCTTC.

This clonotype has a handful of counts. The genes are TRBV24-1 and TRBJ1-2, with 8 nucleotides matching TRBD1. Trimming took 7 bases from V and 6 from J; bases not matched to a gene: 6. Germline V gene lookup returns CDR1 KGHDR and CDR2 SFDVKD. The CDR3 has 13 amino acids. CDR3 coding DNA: TGTGCCACCAGCGCAGGACAGGGCGATGGCTACACCTTC. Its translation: CATSAGQGDGYTF.

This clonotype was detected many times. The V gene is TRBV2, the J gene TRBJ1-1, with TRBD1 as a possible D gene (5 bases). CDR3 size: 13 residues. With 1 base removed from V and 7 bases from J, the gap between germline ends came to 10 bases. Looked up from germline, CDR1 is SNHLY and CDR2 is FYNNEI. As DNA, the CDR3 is TGTGCCAGCAGTGAAGAGGGGTGGATTGAAGCTTTCTTT. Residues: CASSEEGWIEAFF.

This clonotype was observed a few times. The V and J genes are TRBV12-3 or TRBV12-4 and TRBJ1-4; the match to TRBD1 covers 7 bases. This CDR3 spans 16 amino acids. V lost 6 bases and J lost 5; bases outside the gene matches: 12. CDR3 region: CASRPTFDRENEKLFF. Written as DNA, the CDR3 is TGTGCCAGCAGGCCTACTTTCGACAGGGAAAATGAAAAACTGTTTTTT.

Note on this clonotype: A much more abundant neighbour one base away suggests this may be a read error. CDR3 sequence reads: CASSLSSDYTF. For the CDR3, the DNA is TGTGCCAGCAGCTTATCCTCAGACTACACCTTC. The chain recombines TRBV11-1 with TRBJ1-2; D gene ambiguous. The CDR3 is 11 residues long. Germline V gene sequence: CDR1 SGHAT, CDR2 FQDESV (reference sequence). V lost 2 bases and J lost 10, with 8 bases in between.

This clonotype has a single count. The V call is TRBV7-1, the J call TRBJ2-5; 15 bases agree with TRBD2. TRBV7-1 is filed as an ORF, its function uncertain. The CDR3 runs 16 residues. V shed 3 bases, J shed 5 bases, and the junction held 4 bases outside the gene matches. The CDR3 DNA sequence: TGTGCCAGCAGCTCGGGACTAGCGGGAGGATACGAGACCCAGTACTTC. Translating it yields CASSSGLAGGYETQYF.

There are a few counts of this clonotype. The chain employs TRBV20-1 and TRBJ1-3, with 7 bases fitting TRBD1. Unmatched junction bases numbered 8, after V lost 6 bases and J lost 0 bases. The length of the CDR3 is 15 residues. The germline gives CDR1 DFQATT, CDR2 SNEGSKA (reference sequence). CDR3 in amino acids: CSASTGQASGNTIYF. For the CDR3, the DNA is TGCAGTGCGAGTACCGGACAGGCCTCTGGAAACACCATATATTTT.

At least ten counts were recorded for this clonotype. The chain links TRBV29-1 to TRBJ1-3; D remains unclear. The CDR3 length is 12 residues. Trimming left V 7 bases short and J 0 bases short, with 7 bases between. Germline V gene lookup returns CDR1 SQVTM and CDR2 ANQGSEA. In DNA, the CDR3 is TGCAGCGCCTTCGACTCTGGAAACACCATATATTTT. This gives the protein CSAFDSGNTIYF.

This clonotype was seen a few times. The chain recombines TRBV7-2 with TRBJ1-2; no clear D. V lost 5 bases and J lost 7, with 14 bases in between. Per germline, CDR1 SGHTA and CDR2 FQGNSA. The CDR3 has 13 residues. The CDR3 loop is CASSQARGFGYTF. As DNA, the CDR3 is TGTGCCAGCAGCCAAGCCCGGGGATTTGGCTACACCTTC.

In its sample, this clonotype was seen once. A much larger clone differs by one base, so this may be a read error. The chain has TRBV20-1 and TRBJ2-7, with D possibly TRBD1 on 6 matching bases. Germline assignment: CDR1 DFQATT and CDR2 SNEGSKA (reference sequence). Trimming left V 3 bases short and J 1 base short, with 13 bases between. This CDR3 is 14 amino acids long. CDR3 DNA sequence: TGCAGTGCTAGTCCGAAGGACAGTTCCTACGAGCAGTACTTC. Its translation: CSASPKDSSYEQYF.

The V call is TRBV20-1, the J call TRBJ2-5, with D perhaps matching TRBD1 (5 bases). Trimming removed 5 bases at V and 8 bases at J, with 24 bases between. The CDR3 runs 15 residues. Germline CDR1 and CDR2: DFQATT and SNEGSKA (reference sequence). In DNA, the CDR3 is TGCAGTGCTGACGGTGGGATCAGGGAACCAAGAACCCAGTACTTC. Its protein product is CSADGGIREPRTQYF.

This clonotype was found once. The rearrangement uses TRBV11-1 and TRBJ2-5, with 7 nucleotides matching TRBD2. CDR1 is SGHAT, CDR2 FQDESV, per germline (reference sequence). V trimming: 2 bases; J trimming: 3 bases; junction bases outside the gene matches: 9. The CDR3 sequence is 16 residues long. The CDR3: CASSLLLGAGEETQYF. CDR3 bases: TGTGCCAGCAGCTTACTTCTGGGCGCGGGGGAAGAGACCCAGTACTTC.

The CDR3 DNA reads as TGCGCCAGCAGCCAGCCAAGAGGGGCTAATGAAAAACTGTTTTTT. It specifies CASSQPRGANEKLFF. The chain recombines TRBV4-1 with TRBJ1-4, with a tentative D call TRBD1 (5 bases). V lost 3 bases and J 3 bases, leaving 11 bases between the germline ends. The CDR3 runs 15 residues. Germline lookup yields CDR1 MGHRA and CDR2 YSYEKL.

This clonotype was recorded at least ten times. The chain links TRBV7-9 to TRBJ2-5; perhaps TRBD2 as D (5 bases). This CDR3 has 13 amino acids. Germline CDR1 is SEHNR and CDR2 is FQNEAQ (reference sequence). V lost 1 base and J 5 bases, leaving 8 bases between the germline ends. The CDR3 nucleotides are TGTGCCAGCAGCTTAGGCCTAGCTGAGACCCAGTACTTC. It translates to CASSLGLAETQYF. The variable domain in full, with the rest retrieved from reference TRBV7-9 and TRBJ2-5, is DTGVSQNPRHKITKRGQNVTFRCDPISEHNRLYWYRQTLGQGPEFLTYFQNEAQLEKSRLLSDRFSAERPKGSFSTLEIQRTEQGDSAMYLCASSLGLAETQYFGPGTRLLVL.

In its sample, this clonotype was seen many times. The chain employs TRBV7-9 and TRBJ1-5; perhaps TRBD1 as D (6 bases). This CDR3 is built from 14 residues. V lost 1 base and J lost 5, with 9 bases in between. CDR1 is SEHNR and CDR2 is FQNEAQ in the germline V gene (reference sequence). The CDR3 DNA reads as TGTGCCAGCAGCTTAGAGGGGGGGGATCAGCCCCAGCATTTT. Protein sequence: CASSLEGGDQPQHF.

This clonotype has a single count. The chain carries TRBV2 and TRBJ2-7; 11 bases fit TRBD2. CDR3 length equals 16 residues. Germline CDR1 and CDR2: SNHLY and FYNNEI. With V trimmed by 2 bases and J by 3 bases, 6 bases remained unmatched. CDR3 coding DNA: TGTGCCAGCAGTGAATACAGGACTAGCGGGTACTACGAGCAGTACTTC. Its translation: CASSEYRTSGYYEQYF.

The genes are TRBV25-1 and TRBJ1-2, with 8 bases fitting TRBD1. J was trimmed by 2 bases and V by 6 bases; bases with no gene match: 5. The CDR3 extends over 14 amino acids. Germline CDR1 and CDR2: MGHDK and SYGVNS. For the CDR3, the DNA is TGTGCCAGCAGCTGGACAGGGCAGAACTATGGCTACACCTTC. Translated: CASSWTGQNYGYTF.

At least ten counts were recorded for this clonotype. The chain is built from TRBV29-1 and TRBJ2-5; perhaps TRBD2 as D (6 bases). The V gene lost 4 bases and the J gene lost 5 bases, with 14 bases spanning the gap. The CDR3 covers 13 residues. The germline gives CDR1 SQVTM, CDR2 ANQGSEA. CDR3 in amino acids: CSVGRGGGETQYF. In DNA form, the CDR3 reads TGCAGCGTTGGGAGGGGAGGCGGGGAGACCCAGTACTTC.

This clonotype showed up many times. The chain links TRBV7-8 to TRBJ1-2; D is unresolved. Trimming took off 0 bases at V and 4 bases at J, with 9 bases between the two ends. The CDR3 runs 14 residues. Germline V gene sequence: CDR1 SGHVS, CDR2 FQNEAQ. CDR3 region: CASSLAMTAYGYTF. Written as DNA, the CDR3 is TGTGCCAGCAGCTTAGCGATGACGGCCTATGGCTACACCTTC.

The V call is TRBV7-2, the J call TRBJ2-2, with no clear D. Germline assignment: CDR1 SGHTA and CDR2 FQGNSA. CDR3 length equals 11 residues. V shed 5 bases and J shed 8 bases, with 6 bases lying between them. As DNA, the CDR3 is TGTGCCAGCAGCGCCCGAGGGGAGCTGTTTTTT. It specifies CASSARGELFF.

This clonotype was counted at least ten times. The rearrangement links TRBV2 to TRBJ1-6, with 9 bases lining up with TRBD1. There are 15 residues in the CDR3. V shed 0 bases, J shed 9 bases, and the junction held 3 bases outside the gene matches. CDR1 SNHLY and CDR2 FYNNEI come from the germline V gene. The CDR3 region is CASSEARTGASPLHF. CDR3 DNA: TGTGCCAGCAGTGAAGCGCGGACAGGGGCTTCACCCCTCCACTTT.

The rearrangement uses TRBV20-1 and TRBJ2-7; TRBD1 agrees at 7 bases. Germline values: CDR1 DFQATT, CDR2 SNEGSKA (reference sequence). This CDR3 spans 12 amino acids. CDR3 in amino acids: CSPKRSGGEQYF. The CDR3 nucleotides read TGCAGCCCGAAGAGGTCAGGGGGCGAGCAGTACTTC.

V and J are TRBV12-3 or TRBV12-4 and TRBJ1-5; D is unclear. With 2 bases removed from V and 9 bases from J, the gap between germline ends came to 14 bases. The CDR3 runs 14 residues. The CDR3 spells CASSLMGGFRPQHF. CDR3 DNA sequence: TGTGCCAGCAGTTTAATGGGAGGGTTCCGGCCCCAGCATTTT.